These T cell receptor beta chains were read from a single sample in a study of blood T cell repertoires in COVID-19. TCRdb's copy holds only in-frame clones and misses some; the assay was immunoSEQ multiplex PCR. The sample lists 190,000 or so clones; 80% to 90% were seen once. Sequencing was carried out using PBMCs or T cells enriched from blood (not recorded which). The receptors were gathered from a man in his forties or fifties who had recovered from COVID-19. Both conserved end residues are part of each CDR3. Each record gives: V gene, J gene, clone size, D gene, CDR3 protein, CDR3 DNA. The D gene is left open where the match is weak. For some rows the clone size is stated as once, few or many, or as a class when expanded; others skip it.

V gene: TRBV10-1
J gene: TRBJ2-3
clone size: NA
D gene: NA
CDR3 protein: CATQDPNTDTQYF
CDR3 DNA: TGCGCCACACAGGACCCGAACACAGATACGCAGTATTTT

V gene: TRBV23-1
J gene: TRBJ2-1
clone size: NA
D gene: TRBD2
CDR3 protein: CASSQTGGLAGVSFSYNEQFF
CDR3 DNA: TGCGCCAGCAGCCAAACTGGGGGTCTAGCGGGAGTTTCCTTCTCCTACAATGAGCAGTTCTTC

V gene: TRBV5-1
J gene: TRBJ2-3
clone size: once
D gene: NA
CDR3 protein: CASSLVSGGADTQYF
CDR3 DNA: TGCGCCAGCAGCTTGGTTTCGGGGGGCGCAGATACGCAGTATTTT

V gene: TRBV9
J gene: TRBJ1-1
clone size: NA
D gene: NA
CDR3 protein: CASSVNTGFTEAFF
CDR3 DNA: TGTGCCAGCAGCGTAAATACAGGGTTCACTGAAGCTTTCTTT

V gene: TRBV19
J gene: TRBJ2-3
clone size: NA
D gene: TRBD2
CDR3 protein: CASRTSAHRDTQYF
CDR3 DNA: TGTGCCAGTAGGACTAGCGCCCATAGAGATACGCAGTATTTT

V gene: TRBV7-9
J gene: TRBJ2-5
clone size: few
D gene: NA
CDR3 protein: CASSLGSQGTQYF
CDR3 DNA: TGTGCCAGCAGCTTAGGGAGTCAAGGGACCCAGTACTTC

V gene: TRBV10-3
J gene: TRBJ1-2
clone size: NA
D gene: TRBD1
CDR3 protein: CATQQGAMGYTF
CDR3 DNA: TGTGCCACCCAGCAGGGGGCAATGGGCTACACCTTC

V gene: TRBV6-5
J gene: TRBJ2-3
clone size: NA
D gene: TRBD2
CDR3 protein: CASSYRGGPTDTQYF
CDR3 DNA: TGTGCCAGCAGTTACCGGGGGGGCCCGACAGATACGCAGTATTTT

V gene: TRBV6-1
J gene: TRBJ1-1
clone size: NA
D gene: NA
CDR3 protein: CASSELPQDTEAFF
CDR3 DNA: TGTGCCAGCAGTGAGTTGCCGCAGGACACTGAAGCTTTCTTT

V gene: TRBV4-2
J gene: TRBJ1-2
clone size: NA
D gene: TRBD1
CDR3 protein: CASSPQTGWYGYTF
CDR3 DNA: TGTGCCAGCAGCCCACAGACAGGGTGGTATGGCTACACCTTC

V gene: TRBV11-2
J gene: TRBJ1-3
clone size: NA
D gene: NA
CDR3 protein: CASSRLGLTSGNTIYF
CDR3 DNA: TGTGCCAGCAGCCGACTGGGACTGACCTCTGGAAACACCATATATTTT

V gene: TRBV7-2
J gene: TRBJ2-1
clone size: NA
D gene: NA
CDR3 protein: CASSHTSTQGFF
CDR3 DNA: TGTGCCAGCAGCCATACTAGCACCCAGGGGTTCTTC

V gene: TRBV13
J gene: TRBJ1-5
clone size: NA
D gene: NA
CDR3 protein: CASSLGAALAQPQHF
CDR3 DNA: TGTGCCAGCAGCTTAGGCGCTGCCCTAGCTCAGCCCCAGCATTTT

V gene: TRBV4-2
J gene: TRBJ1-4
clone size: NA
D gene: NA
CDR3 protein: CASSPMGQSILFF
CDR3 DNA: TGTGCCAGCAGCCCTATGGGGCAATCTATACTGTTTTTT

V gene: TRBV19
J gene: TRBJ2-7
clone size: few
D gene: TRBD2
CDR3 protein: CASKGLAGGDYEQYF
CDR3 DNA: TGTGCCAGTAAAGGCCTAGCGGGGGGAGACTACGAGCAGTACTTC

V gene: TRBV2
J gene: TRBJ1-5
clone size: NA
D gene: NA
CDR3 protein: CASRQQGYQPQHF
CDR3 DNA: TGTGCCAGCAGACAACAGGGATATCAGCCCCAGCATTTT

V gene: TRBV24-1
J gene: TRBJ1-1
clone size: NA
D gene: NA
CDR3 protein: CATSGPRGTEAFF
CDR3 DNA: TGTGCCACCAGTGGTCCCCGGGGGACTGAAGCTTTCTTT

V gene: TRBV2
J gene: TRBJ2-2
clone size: few
D gene: TRBD2
CDR3 protein: CASGGRRIGELFF
CDR3 DNA: TGTGCCAGCGGCGGGAGAAGGATCGGGGAGCTGTTTTTT

V gene: TRBV3-1/TRBV3-2
J gene: TRBJ1-1
clone size: NA
D gene: NA
CDR3 protein: CASQPDRLMNTEAFF
CDR3 DNA: TGTGCCAGCCAACCCGACAGACTCATGAACACTGAAGCTTTCTTT

V gene: TRBV11-3
J gene: TRBJ2-1
clone size: NA
D gene: NA
CDR3 protein: CASSHALSPYNEQFF
CDR3 DNA: TGTGCCAGCAGCCACGCTTTGAGTCCCTACAATGAGCAGTTCTTC

V gene: TRBV5-1
J gene: TRBJ1-2
clone size: NA
D gene: NA
CDR3 protein: CASSPRGTTNYGYTF
CDR3 DNA: TGCGCCAGCAGCCCCCGAGGCACCACTAACTATGGCTACACCTTC

V gene: TRBV24-1
J gene: TRBJ2-2
clone size: NA
D gene: NA
CDR3 protein: CATSDPNRAGELFF
CDR3 DNA: TGTGCCACCAGTGACCCGAACAGGGCCGGGGAGCTGTTTTTT

V gene: TRBV3-1/TRBV3-2
J gene: TRBJ1-2
clone size: NA
D gene: NA
CDR3 protein: CASSQGGPGGPGYTF
CDR3 DNA: TGTGCCAGCAGCCAAGGCGGCCCGGGGGGGCCCGGCTACACCTTC

V gene: TRBV5-7
J gene: TRBJ2-5
clone size: NA
D gene: TRBD1
CDR3 protein: CASSIRRDRGQGTQYF
CDR3 DNA: TGTGCCAGCAGCATTCGCCGGGACAGGGGCCAAGGGACCCAGTACTTC

V gene: TRBV19
J gene: TRBJ2-7
clone size: NA
D gene: NA
CDR3 protein: CASSMTSGTSYEQYF
CDR3 DNA: TGTGCCAGTAGTATGACCTCCGGGACATCCTACGAGCAGTACTTC

V gene: TRBV7-6
J gene: TRBJ1-6
clone size: NA
D gene: TRBD1
CDR3 protein: CASSLQILGQGRNSPLHF
CDR3 DNA: TGTGCCAGCAGCTTACAAATCCTCGGACAGGGGAGAAATTCACCCCTCCACTTT

V gene: TRBV30
J gene: TRBJ2-1
clone size: NA
D gene: NA
CDR3 protein: CAWSARGSEQFF
CDR3 DNA: TGTGCCTGGAGCGCTCGGGGAAGCGAGCAGTTCTTC

V gene: TRBV5-4
J gene: TRBJ1-2
clone size: NA
D gene: NA
CDR3 protein: CASSLWTVANYGYTF
CDR3 DNA: TGTGCCAGCAGCCTGTGGACAGTAGCTAACTATGGCTACACCTTC

V gene: TRBV9
J gene: TRBJ2-1
clone size: NA
D gene: TRBD1
CDR3 protein: CASSAVAGGEYNEQFF
CDR3 DNA: TGTGCCAGCAGCGCCGTAGCAGGGGGCGAGTATAATGAGCAGTTCTTC

V gene: TRBV28
J gene: TRBJ2-7
clone size: NA
D gene: NA
CDR3 protein: CASSPAGGGFEQYF
CDR3 DNA: TGTGCCAGCAGTCCCGCCGGGGGTGGGTTCGAGCAGTACTTC

V gene: TRBV19
J gene: TRBJ2-1
clone size: NA
D gene: TRBD1
CDR3 protein: CASRGQGGTDEQFF
CDR3 DNA: TGTGCCAGTAGGGGACAGGGAGGGACGGATGAGCAGTTCTTC

V gene: TRBV7-8
J gene: TRBJ1-1
clone size: once
D gene: NA
CDR3 protein: CASSLARGTRNTEAFF
CDR3 DNA: TGTGCCAGCAGCTTAGCGCGAGGCACCAGGAACACTGAAGCTTTCTTT

V gene: TRBV5-1
J gene: TRBJ1-1
clone size: NA
D gene: NA
CDR3 protein: CASSLGRVNTEAFF
CDR3 DNA: TGCGCCAGCAGCCTCGGGAGGGTGAACACTGAAGCTTTCTTT

V gene: TRBV4-2
J gene: TRBJ2-7
clone size: NA
D gene: TRBD1
CDR3 protein: CASSQRGQGYEQYF
CDR3 DNA: TGTGCCAGCAGCCAACGGGGACAGGGCTACGAGCAGTACTTC

V gene: TRBV3-1/TRBV3-2
J gene: TRBJ1-2
clone size: NA
D gene: TRBD1
CDR3 protein: CASSFGTGIKGGYTF
CDR3 DNA: TGTGCCAGCAGCTTCGGGACAGGGATAAAAGGGGGCTACACCTTC

V gene: TRBV6-1
J gene: TRBJ1-5
clone size: NA
D gene: NA
CDR3 protein: CASSDGNRGNQPQHF
CDR3 DNA: TGTGCCAGCAGTGATGGGAACAGGGGCAATCAGCCCCAGCATTTT

V gene: TRBV7-2
J gene: TRBJ2-3
clone size: NA
D gene: NA
CDR3 protein: CASTAGEVDTQYF
CDR3 DNA: TGTGCCAGCACTGCCGGGGAGGTGGATACGCAGTATTTT

V gene: TRBV7-9
J gene: TRBJ2-1
clone size: NA
D gene: NA
CDR3 protein: CASSHMTGSSYNEQFF
CDR3 DNA: TGTGCCAGCAGCCACATGACAGGTAGCTCCTACAATGAGCAGTTCTTC

V gene: TRBV4-1
J gene: TRBJ1-3
clone size: NA
D gene: TRBD1
CDR3 protein: CASSQAGTGGNTIYF
CDR3 DNA: TGCGCCAGCAGCCAAGCCGGGACAGGGGGAAACACCATATATTTT

V gene: TRBV27
J gene: TRBJ2-3
clone size: once
D gene: NA
CDR3 protein: CASSLEGDPTDTQYF
CDR3 DNA: TGTGCCAGCAGTTTAGAAGGGGATCCCACAGATACGCAGTATTTT

V gene: TRBV2
J gene: TRBJ1-1
clone size: NA
D gene: NA
CDR3 protein: CASSRTANTEAFF
CDR3 DNA: TGTGCCAGCAGCCGTACTGCGAACACTGAAGCTTTCTTT

V gene: TRBV5-6
J gene: TRBJ2-5
clone size: NA
D gene: TRBD2
CDR3 protein: CASSPRTSGRARETQYF
CDR3 DNA: TGTGCCAGCAGCCCACGGACTAGCGGGAGGGCGAGGGAGACCCAGTACTTC

V gene: TRBV24-1
J gene: TRBJ2-1
clone size: few
D gene: TRBD2
CDR3 protein: CATSDPNIAGGAYNEQFF
CDR3 DNA: TGTGCCACCAGTGATCCCAATATAGCGGGAGGCGCCTACAATGAGCAGTTCTTC

V gene: TRBV4-2
J gene: TRBJ1-4
clone size: NA
D gene: TRBD1
CDR3 protein: CASSYGQGDEKLFF
CDR3 DNA: TGTGCCAGCAGCTATGGACAGGGGGATGAAAAACTGTTTTTT

V gene: TRBV7-9
J gene: TRBJ1-2
clone size: NA
D gene: TRBD1
CDR3 protein: CASSLGGGDGYTF
CDR3 DNA: TGTGCCAGCAGCTTAGGAGGGGGCGATGGCTACACCTTC

V gene: TRBV7-9
J gene: TRBJ2-1
clone size: NA
D gene: TRBD1
CDR3 protein: CASSLHRGEQFF
CDR3 DNA: TGTGCCAGCAGCTTACACAGGGGGGAGCAGTTCTTC

V gene: TRBV11-3
J gene: TRBJ2-7
clone size: NA
D gene: NA
CDR3 protein: CASSLHADYEQYF
CDR3 DNA: TGTGCCAGCAGCTTACATGCAGACTACGAGCAGTACTTC

V gene: TRBV7-2
J gene: TRBJ2-3
clone size: NA
D gene: NA
CDR3 protein: CASRPQGSSTDTQYF
CDR3 DNA: TGTGCCAGCCGCCCTCAGGGGTCTAGCACAGATACGCAGTATTTT

V gene: TRBV6-5
J gene: TRBJ1-6
clone size: NA
D gene: NA
CDR3 protein: CASSPPGADNSPLHF
CDR3 DNA: TGTGCCAGCAGCCCGCCTGGGGCCGATAATTCACCCCTCCACTTT

V gene: TRBV12-3/TRBV12-4
J gene: TRBJ1-2
clone size: NA
D gene: TRBD1
CDR3 protein: CASSHTGVYGYTF
CDR3 DNA: TGTGCCAGCAGTCATACAGGGGTCTATGGCTACACCTTC

V gene: TRBV5-1
J gene: TRBJ1-1
clone size: NA
D gene: TRBD1
CDR3 protein: CASRRQGMNTEAFF
CDR3 DNA: TGCGCCAGCCGCAGACAGGGCATGAACACTGAAGCTTTCTTT

V gene: TRBV12-3/TRBV12-4
J gene: TRBJ2-1
clone size: NA
D gene: NA
CDR3 protein: CASIRAGVNEQFF
CDR3 DNA: TGTGCCAGCATTCGGGCAGGGGTGAATGAGCAGTTCTTC